This TCR beta chain appears in the sequencing data of a study of shared clonotypes between healthy human individuals. Broader study findings: Naive subsets typically showed greater estimated richness than memory subsets. Despite large depth, rarefaction showed incomplete sorted-subset sequencing.

The protocol was immunoSEQ multiplex PCR, while the TCRdb copy is restricted to in-frame clones and leaves out a portion. The table includes about 1.4 million clones, roughly 96% detected once. A note on this clone: Antigen unknown.

Germline values: CDR1 SNHLY, CDR2 FYNNEI. The CDR3 is 17 residues long. With 3 bases clipped from V and 12 bases from J, the junction kept 20 bases outside the gene matches. This chain links TRBV2 with TRBJ2-5; 9 bases match TRBD2. The sequence was obtained from a man younger than 45 in good health. The sample consisted of naive CD4+ T cells sorted from blood. Subset denoted: CD45RA+ positively selected. The CDR3 nucleotides are TGTGCCAGCAGTGACTATATATTAGCGGGAGATGCAATGAAGGAGTACTTC. Its translation: CASSDYILAGDAMKEYF.